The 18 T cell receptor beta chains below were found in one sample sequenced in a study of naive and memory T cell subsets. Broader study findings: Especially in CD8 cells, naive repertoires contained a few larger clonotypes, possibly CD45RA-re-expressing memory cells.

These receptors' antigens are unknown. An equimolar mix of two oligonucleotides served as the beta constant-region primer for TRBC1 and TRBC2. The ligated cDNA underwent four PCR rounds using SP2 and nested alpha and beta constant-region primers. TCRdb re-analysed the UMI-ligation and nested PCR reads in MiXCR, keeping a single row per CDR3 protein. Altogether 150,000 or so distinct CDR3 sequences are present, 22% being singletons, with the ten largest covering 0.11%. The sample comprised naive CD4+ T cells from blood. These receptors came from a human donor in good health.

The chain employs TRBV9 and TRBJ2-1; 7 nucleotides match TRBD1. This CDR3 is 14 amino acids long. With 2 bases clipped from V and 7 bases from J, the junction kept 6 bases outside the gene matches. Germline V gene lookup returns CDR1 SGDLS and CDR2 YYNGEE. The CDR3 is CASSVLTGKNEQFF. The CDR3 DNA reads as TGTGCCAGCAGCGTTTTGACAGGGAAAAATGAGCAGTTCTTC.

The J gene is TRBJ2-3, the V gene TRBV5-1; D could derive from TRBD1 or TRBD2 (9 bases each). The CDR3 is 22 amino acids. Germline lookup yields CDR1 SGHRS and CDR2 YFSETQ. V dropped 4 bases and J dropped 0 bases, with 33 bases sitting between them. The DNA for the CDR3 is TGCGCCAGCAGCCCCCGGACAGGGGTAACTCTGACTAGCGGAATTAGCACAGATACGCAGTATTTT. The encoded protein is CASSPRTGVTLTSGISTDTQYF.

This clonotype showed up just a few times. The CDR3 region is CASSPNWGSAGELFF. Here the CDR3 DNA reads TGTGCCAGCAGCCCGAATTGGGGGTCGGCCGGGGAGCTGTTTTTT. This chain joins TRBV7-3 and TRBJ2-2; D might be TRBD1 or TRBD2, each matching 5 bases. CDR1 is SGHTA, CDR2 FQGTGA, per germline. The CDR3 totals 15 residues. V lost 5 bases, J lost 6 bases, and 16 bases lay in between.

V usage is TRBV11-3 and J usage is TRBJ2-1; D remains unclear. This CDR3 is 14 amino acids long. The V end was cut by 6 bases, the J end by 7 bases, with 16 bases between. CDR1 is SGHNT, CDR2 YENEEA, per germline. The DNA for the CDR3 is TGTGCCAGCAGTCTCGGGCCGAACGCGAATGAGCAGTTCTTC. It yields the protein CASSLGPNANEQFF. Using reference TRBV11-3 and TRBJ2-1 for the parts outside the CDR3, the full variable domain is EAGVVQSPRYKIIEKKQPVAFWCNPISGHNTLYWYLQNLGQGPELLIRYENEEAVDDSQLPKDRFSAERLKGVDSTLKIQPAELGDSAVYLCASSLGPNANEQFFGPGTRLTVL.

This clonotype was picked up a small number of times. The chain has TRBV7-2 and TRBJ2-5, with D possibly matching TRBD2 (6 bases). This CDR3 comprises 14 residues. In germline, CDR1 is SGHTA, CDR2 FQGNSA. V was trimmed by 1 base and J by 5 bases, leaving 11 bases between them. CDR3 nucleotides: TGTGCCAGCAGCTTAGGGCTAGCGAGTGAGACCCAGTACTTC. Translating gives CASSLGLASETQYF. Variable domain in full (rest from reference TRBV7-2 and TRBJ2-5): GAGVSQSPSNKVTEKGKDVELRCDPISGHTALYWYRQSLGQGLEFLIYFQGNSAPDKSGLPSDRFSAERTGGSVSTLTIQRTQQEDSAVYLCASSLGLASETQYFGPGTRLLVL.

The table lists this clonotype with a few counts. CDR3 sequence reads: CASSFTGANEKLFF. In nucleotides, the CDR3 is TGTGCCAGCAGCTTTACAGGGGCCAATGAAAAACTGTTTTTT. The V and J genes are TRBV7-2 and TRBJ1-4; 7 bases agree with TRBD1. The CDR3 has 14 amino acids. V was pared by 3 bases and J by 5 bases, with 3 bases of the junction left unmatched. The germline V gene has CDR1 SGHTA and CDR2 FQGNSA.

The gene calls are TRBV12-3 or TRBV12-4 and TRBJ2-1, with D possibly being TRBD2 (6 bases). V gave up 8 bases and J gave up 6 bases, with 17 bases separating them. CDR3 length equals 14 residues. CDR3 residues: CASEPGLGVNEQFF. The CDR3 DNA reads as TGTGCCAGCGAACCGGGACTGGGGGTCAATGAGCAGTTCTTC.

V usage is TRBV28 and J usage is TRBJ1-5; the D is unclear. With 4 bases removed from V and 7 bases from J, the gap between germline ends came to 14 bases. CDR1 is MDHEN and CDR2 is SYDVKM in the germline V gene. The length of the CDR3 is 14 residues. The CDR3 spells CASSSRLPGQPQHF. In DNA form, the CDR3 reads TGTGCCAGCAGTTCTCGACTCCCCGGACAGCCCCAGCATTTT. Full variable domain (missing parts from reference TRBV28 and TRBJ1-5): DVKVTQSSRYLVKRTGEKVFLECVQDMDHENMFWYRQDPGLGLRLIYFSYDVKMKEKGDIPEGYSVSREKKERFSLILESASTNQTSMYLCASSSRLPGQPQHFGDGTRLSIL.

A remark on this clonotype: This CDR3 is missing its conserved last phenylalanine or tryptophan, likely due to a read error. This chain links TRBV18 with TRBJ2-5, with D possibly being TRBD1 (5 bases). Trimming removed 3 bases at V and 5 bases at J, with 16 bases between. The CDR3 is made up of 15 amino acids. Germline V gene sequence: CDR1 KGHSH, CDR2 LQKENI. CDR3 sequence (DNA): TGTGCCAGCTCACCCAACCCGACAGCAGGGGAGACCCAGTACTTA. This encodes CASSPNPTAGETQYL.

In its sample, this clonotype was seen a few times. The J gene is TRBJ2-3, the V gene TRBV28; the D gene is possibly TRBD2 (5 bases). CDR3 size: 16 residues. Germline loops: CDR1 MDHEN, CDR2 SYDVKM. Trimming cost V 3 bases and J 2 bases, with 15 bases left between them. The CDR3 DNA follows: TGTGCCAGCAGTTTCGGGGTAGTCGGGGACACAGATACGCAGTATTTT. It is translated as CASSFGVVGDTDTQYF. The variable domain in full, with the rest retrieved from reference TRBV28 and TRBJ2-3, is DVKVTQSSRYLVKRTGEKVFLECVQDMDHENMFWYRQDPGLGLRLIYFSYDVKMKEKGDIPEGYSVSREKKERFSLILESASTNQTSMYLCASSFGVVGDTDTQYFGPGTRLTVL.

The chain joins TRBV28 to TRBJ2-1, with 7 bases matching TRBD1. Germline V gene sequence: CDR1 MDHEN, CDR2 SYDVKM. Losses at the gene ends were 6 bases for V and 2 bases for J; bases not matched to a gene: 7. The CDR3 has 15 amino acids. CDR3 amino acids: CASSQTGATYNEQFF. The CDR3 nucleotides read TGTGCCAGCAGCCAAACAGGGGCTACCTACAATGAGCAGTTCTTC.

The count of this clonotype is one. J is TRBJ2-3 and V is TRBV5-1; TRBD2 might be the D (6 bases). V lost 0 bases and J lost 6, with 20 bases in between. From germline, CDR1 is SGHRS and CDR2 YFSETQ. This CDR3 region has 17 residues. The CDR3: CASSLGGGAVAVDTQYF. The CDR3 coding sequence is TGCGCCAGCAGCTTGGGAGGAGGGGCAGTTGCCGTGGATACGCAGTATTTT.

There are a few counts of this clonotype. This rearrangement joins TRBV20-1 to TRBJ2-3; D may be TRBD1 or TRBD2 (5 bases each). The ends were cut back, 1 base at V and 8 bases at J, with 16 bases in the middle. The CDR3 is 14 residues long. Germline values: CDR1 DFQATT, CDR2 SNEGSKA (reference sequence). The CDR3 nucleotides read TGCAGTGCTAGAGCTCAACCTGGGACCCCTACGCAGTATTTT. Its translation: CSARAQPGTPTQYF.

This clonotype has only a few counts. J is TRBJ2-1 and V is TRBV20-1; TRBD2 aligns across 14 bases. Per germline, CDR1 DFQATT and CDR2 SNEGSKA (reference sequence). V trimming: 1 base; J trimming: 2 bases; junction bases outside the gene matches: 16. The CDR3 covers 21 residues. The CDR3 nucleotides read TGCAGTGCTAGAGTGTTGGGGTCGACTAGCGGGAGGGCTAGGACCTACAATGAGCAGTTCTTC. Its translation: CSARVLGSTSGRARTYNEQFF.

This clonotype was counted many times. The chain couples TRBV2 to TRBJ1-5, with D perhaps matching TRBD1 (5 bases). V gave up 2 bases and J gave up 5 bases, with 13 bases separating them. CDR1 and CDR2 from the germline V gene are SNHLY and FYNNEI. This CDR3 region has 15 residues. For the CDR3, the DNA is TGTGCCAGCAGTGAATGGCAGGGACCAGATCAGCCCCAGCATTTT. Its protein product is CASSEWQGPDQPQHF.

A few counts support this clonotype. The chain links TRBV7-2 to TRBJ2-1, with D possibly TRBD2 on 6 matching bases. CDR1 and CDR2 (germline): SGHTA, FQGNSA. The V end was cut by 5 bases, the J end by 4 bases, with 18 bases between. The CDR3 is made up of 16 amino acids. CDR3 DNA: TGTGCCAGCAGCCCCGGGGGAACTAGTAGATACAATGAGCAGTTCTTC. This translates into CASSPGGTSRYNEQFF.

In nucleotides, the CDR3 is TGTGCCAGCTCACCGTCACTAGCGGGAGTGGAGACCCAGTACTTC. It translates to CASSPSLAGVETQYF. V gene TRBV18 combines with J gene TRBJ2-5; 11 bases match TRBD2. Germline values: CDR1 KGHSH, CDR2 LQKENI. V shed 3 bases and J 5 bases; nucleotides not matched to a gene: 5. This CDR3 comprises 15 residues. The variable domain in full, with the rest retrieved from reference TRBV18 and TRBJ2-5, is NAGVMQNPRHLVRRRGQEARLRCSPMKGHSHVYWYRQLPEEGLKFMVYLQKENIIDESGMPKERFSAEFPKEGPSILRIQQVVRGDSAAYFCASSPSLAGVETQYFGPGTRLLVL.

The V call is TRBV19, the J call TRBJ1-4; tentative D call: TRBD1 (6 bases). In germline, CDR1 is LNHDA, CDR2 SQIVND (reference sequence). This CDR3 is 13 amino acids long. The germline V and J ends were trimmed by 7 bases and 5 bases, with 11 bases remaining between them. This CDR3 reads CASTDSSNEKLFF. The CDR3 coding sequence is TGTGCCAGTACGGACAGCTCGAATGAAAAACTGTTTTTT. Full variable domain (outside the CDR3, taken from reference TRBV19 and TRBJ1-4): DGGITQSPKYLFRKEGQNVTLSCEQNLNHDAMYWYRQDPGQGLRLIYYSQIVNDFQKGDIAEGYSVSREKKESFPLTVTSAQKNPTAFYLCASTDSSNEKLFFGSGTQLSVL.